This T cell receptor beta chain stems from a study of immune evolution from preneoplasia to lung adenocarcinoma. Libraries were prepared by immunoSEQ multiplex PCR; TCRdb keeps only in-frame clonotypes and omits some of them. The table has approximately 11,000 clones, roughly 89% seen once. The receptor comes from a person aged 70 to 85 with invasive lung adenocarcinoma. Sequenced material: FFPE invasive lung adenocarcinoma tissue.

CDR3 sequence reads: CASSLQLQAGVLNYGYTF. The CDR3 DNA is TGCGCCAGCAGCTTGCAACTCCAAGCCGGGGTCCTTAACTATGGCTACACCTTC. This chain joins TRBV5-1 and TRBJ1-2; unclear D gene. The V end was cut by 1 base, the J end by 1 base, with 20 bases between. The CDR3 has 18 residues. Germline-derived CDR1 and CDR2 are SGHRS and YFSETQ.